The clone carrying this T cell receptor (beta chain) was observed at least ten times. The antigen is unknown. The germline V gene encodes CDR1 LNHNV and CDR2 YYDKDF (reference sequence). Trimming stripped 3 bases from V and 4 bases from J, with 15 bases between. This CDR3 contains 16 residues. This record comes from a study of breast tumors, draining lymph nodes, adjacent tissues. Samples came from axillary lymph nodes draining the breast cancer. General study findings and limits: That most tumor T cells come from lymph nodes remained unproven.

TCRdb itself ran the multiplex PCR reads through MiXCR, one entry per CDR3 protein. The sample records 200,000 to 300,000 distinct CDR3 sequences, 30% to 35% being singletons. Source material: axillary lymph node tissue. The chain has TRBV15 and TRBJ2-2, with no clear D. This TCR was sampled from a female donor with breast cancer. Some clones in this sample may be carry-over from other donors' samples. CDR3 region: CATSSIWSTGTGELFF. CDR3 DNA: TGTGCCACCAGCAGCATTTGGTCGACGGGCACCGGGGAGCTGTTTTTT.